The 3 T cell receptor beta chains presented below share a single source sample, sequenced in a study of T cell responses to AZD1222 COVID-19 vaccine. Profiling relied on immunoSEQ multiplex PCR, and the TCRdb table lists in-frame clones only, not all of them. This table holds 52,000 or so clones, approximately 84% found once. The sample was peripheral blood, taken on day 0 of AZD1222 vaccination. Receptors originate from an adult in good health.

This clone appeared a single time. The genes are TRBV5-1 and TRBJ1-6; D ambiguous. The CDR3 runs 14 residues. CDR1 and CDR2 from the germline V gene are SGHRS and YFSETQ. V was clipped by 5 bases and J by 8 bases, with 14 bases between them. CDR3 in DNA: TGCGCCAGCAGTTCGAGCGGAGCTGATTCACCCCTCCACTTT. Translating gives CASSSSGADSPLHF.

The chain recombines TRBV6-5 with TRBJ1-1, with TRBD1 as a possible D gene (6 bases). V lost 4 bases and J 2 bases, leaving 14 bases between the germline ends. CDR1 and CDR2 (germline): MNHEY, SVGAGI. The CDR3 runs to 15 residues. The CDR3 is CASSSGGAGNTEAFF. CDR3 nucleotide sequence: TGTGCCAGCAGTTCCGGGGGGGCCGGCAACACTGAAGCTTTCTTT.

The chain recombines TRBV5-4 with TRBJ2-5; D possibly corresponds to TRBD1 (6 bases). V was cut by 5 bases and J by 2 bases, with 16 bases left in between. Germline V gene data show CDR1 as SGHNT and CDR2 as YYREEE (reference sequence). This CDR3 has 15 residues. CDR3 residues: CASRLFGQSQETQYF. CDR3 coding DNA: TGTGCCAGCAGGCTGTTCGGACAGTCACAAGAGACCCAGTACTTC.